This entry lists 8 T cell receptor beta chains sequenced from one sample in a study of blood T cell repertoires in COVID-19. TCRdb's copy holds only in-frame clones and misses some; the assay was immunoSEQ multiplex PCR. The sample has approximately 100,000 clones, approximately 90% seen once. The sequencing input was peripheral blood. Receptors were obtained from a human donor with acute or convalescent COVID-19. The donor label of this sample is uncertain.

This clone occurred a few times. The rearrangement joins TRBV6-5 to TRBJ2-3; 8 nucleotides align to TRBD1. V lost 4 bases to trimming and J lost 8 bases; unmatched junction nucleotides: 11. The germline V gene encodes CDR1 MNHEY and CDR2 SVGAGI. This CDR3 has 15 residues. The CDR3 nucleotides are TGTGCCAGCAGTTCAGGGGGCGCAGATTTTATTACGCAGTATTTT. Translation gives CASSSGGADFITQYF.

CDR3 protein: CASSFASGKLQFF. The CDR3 coding sequence is TGTGCCAGCAGCTTTGCTAGCGGGAAGTTACAGTTCTTC. The V call is TRBV7-2, the J call TRBJ2-1, with TRBD2 matching 9 bases. The CDR3 covers 13 residues. With V trimmed by 3 bases and J by 13 bases, 7 bases remained unmatched. In germline, CDR1 is SGHTA, CDR2 FQGNSA.

V and J are TRBV28 and TRBJ1-4, with a possible D match to TRBD1 (5 bases). V lost 2 bases, J lost 4 bases, and 11 bases lay in between. This CDR3 has 15 residues. Germline CDR1 and CDR2: MDHEN and SYDVKM. CDR3 sequence reads: CASSLAGRDNEKLFF. CDR3 DNA: TGTGCCAGCAGTTTAGCAGGGAGGGATAATGAAAAACTGTTTTTT.

The chain is built from TRBV30 and TRBJ1-1; tentatively, D is TRBD1 (6 bases). The V end was cut by 3 bases, the J end by 10 bases, with 9 bases between. Germline V CDR1 and CDR2: GTSNPN, SVGIG (reference sequence). CDR3 length: 10 residues. CDR3 amino acids: CAWRGQRAFF. CDR3 bases: TGTGCCTGGAGGGGACAAAGAGCTTTCTTT.

This clone was observed a handful of times. V gene TRBV19 combines with J gene TRBJ2-7, with D possibly matching TRBD2 (6 bases). Trimming cost V 3 bases and J 3 bases, with 12 bases left between them. Germline-derived CDR1 and CDR2 are LNHDA and SQIVND (reference sequence). The CDR3 consists of 14 residues. The CDR3 reads CASSIRAGGYEQYF. The CDR3 DNA reads TGTGCCAGTAGTATCCGGGCCGGGGGCTACGAGCAGTACTTC.

J is TRBJ1-1 and V is TRBV28; D is perhaps TRBD1 (5 bases). With 5 bases removed from V and 1 base from J, the gap between germline ends came to 11 bases. This CDR3 has 14 amino acids. Germline CDR1 MDHEN, CDR2 SYDVKM. For the CDR3, the DNA is TGTGCCAGCAGTCCACGACAGCAGAACACTGAAGCTTTCTTT. This encodes CASSPRQQNTEAFF.

The chain employs TRBV5-6 and TRBJ2-2, with a weak D call TRBD2 (5 bases). The V end was cut by 4 bases, the J end by 4 bases, with 11 bases between. The germline gives CDR1 SGHDT, CDR2 YYEEEE. The CDR3 runs 14 residues. The CDR3 DNA follows: TGTGCCAGCAGCCCGGACTTGATCACCGGGGAGCTGTTTTTT. It is translated as CASSPDLITGELFF.

The table lists this clone with many counts. This chain's CDR3 is CASGKGQGRETQYF. As DNA, the CDR3 is TGTGCCAGCGGGAAGGGACAGGGGCGAGAGACCCAGTACTTC. The genes are TRBV28 and TRBJ2-5, with TRBD1 matching 10 bases. The V gene end was trimmed by 8 bases and the J gene end by 4 bases; junction bases not matched to a gene: 7. CDR1 and CDR2 from the germline V gene are MDHEN and SYDVKM. The CDR3 consists of 14 residues.